The 23 T cell receptor beta chains given below trace back to one sample, sequenced in a study of blood T cells in healthy people across ages. Together with a sample-barcoded 5' primer, a J-beta primer mix was included in a second PCR lasting roughly 7 to 11 cycles. TCRdb re-called the 5' RACE reads with MiXCR, one entry per CDR3 protein. The sample carries approximately 1.5 million distinct CDR3 sequences, approximately 39% recorded once. Specimen: blood. The receptors were gathered from a young woman in good health.

This clonotype turned up a few times. V and J are TRBV6-6 and TRBJ2-3, with D perhaps matching TRBD1 (6 bases). V was clipped by 0 bases and J by 3 bases, with 13 bases between them. Germline lookup yields CDR1 MNHNY and CDR2 SVGAGI (reference sequence). The CDR3 contains 16 residues. The CDR3 nucleotides read TGTGCCAGCAGTTACTCGAGACAGGCTCGAACAGATACGCAGTATTTT. The encoded protein is CASSYSRQARTDTQYF.

CDR3 protein: CASSSPNNEQFF. CDR3 in DNA: TGTGCCAGCAGTTCGCCCAACAATGAGCAGTTCTTC. The chain is built from TRBV6-5 and TRBJ2-1, with D hard to call. This CDR3 spans 12 amino acids. CDR1 and CDR2 from the germline V gene are MNHEY and SVGAGI. Trimming removed 4 bases at V and 5 bases at J, with 6 bases between.

V gene TRBV15 combines with J gene TRBJ2-3; 9 bases align to TRBD1. Germline CDR1 and CDR2: LNHNV and YYDKDF (reference sequence). Trimming cost V 0 bases and J 3 bases; bases outside gene matches: 13. This CDR3 region has 19 residues. CDR3 sequence (DNA): TGTGCCACCAGCAGAGATACGGGACAGGGAAAGATTAGAACAGATACGCAGTATTTT. Translation: CATSRDTGQGKIRTDTQYF.

This chain links TRBV6-4 with TRBJ2-7; D may match TRBD1 or TRBD2 (6 bases each). With 10 bases removed from V and 0 bases from J, the gap between germline ends came to 19 bases. CDR3 length equals 15 residues. Germline V gene lookup returns CDR1 MRHNA and CDR2 SNTAGT. CDR3 bases: TGTGCCATCCACTTGGGACTCAGGGGCTCCTACGAGCAGTACTTC. This codes for CAIHLGLRGSYEQYF.

V is TRBV27 and J is TRBJ2-4; 10 bases fit TRBD1. The CDR3 loop spans 14 amino acids. Germline CDR1 MNHEY, CDR2 SMNVEV (reference sequence). J lost 8 bases, V lost 2 bases, and 3 bases had no gene match. CDR3 region: CASSLDRGLDIQYF. In DNA form, the CDR3 reads TGTGCCAGCAGTTTAGACAGGGGGCTTGACATTCAGTACTTC.

The genes are TRBV20-1 and TRBJ1-3; D gene uncertain. Trimming took 3 bases from V and 0 from J, leaving 9 bases between them. The CDR3 has 14 amino acids. Germline CDR1 and CDR2: DFQATT and SNEGSKA (reference sequence). The CDR3 protein is CSARGHVSGNTIYF. The CDR3 coding sequence is TGCAGTGCTAGGGGCCATGTCTCTGGAAACACCATATATTTT.

This clonotype was found a few times. The chain has TRBV10-1 and TRBJ2-5, with a weak D call TRBD2 (5 bases). The CDR3 has 12 residues. V was shortened by 8 bases and J by 5 bases, with 12 bases between the two germline ends. Germline CDR1 WNHNN, CDR2 SYGVQD (reference sequence). For the CDR3, the DNA is TGCGCCAGCGGGTCTAGCTGGGAGACCCAGTACTTC. It encodes CASGSSWETQYF.

This clonotype turned up a few times. The rearrangement joins TRBV28 to TRBJ1-2; TRBD1 agrees at 7 bases. V dropped 4 bases and J dropped 2; count of bases not matched to a gene: 7. Germline CDR1 MDHEN, CDR2 SYDVKM. This CDR3 is 15 amino acids long. The CDR3 DNA reads TGTGCCAGCAGTTCCATCGGGACAGCAAACTATGGCTACACCTTC. The encoded protein is CASSSIGTANYGYTF.

This chain uses TRBV6-2 or TRBV6-3 with TRBJ2-1; TRBD1 agrees at 9 bases. The germline gives CDR1 MNHEY, CDR2 SVGEGT. The CDR3 is 20 residues long. Trimming at V came to 6 bases and at J to 0 bases, leaving 18 bases not matched to a gene. Here the CDR3 reads CASRTAGTGISPSSYNEQFF. As DNA, the CDR3 is TGTGCCAGCAGGACCGCCGGGACAGGGATATCTCCGAGCTCCTACAATGAGCAGTTCTTC.

The gene calls are TRBV7-9 and TRBJ2-6; 9 bases line up with TRBD1. From germline, CDR1 is SEHNR and CDR2 FQNEAQ (reference sequence). The length of the CDR3 is 16 residues. The ends lost 5 bases at V and 4 bases at J; junction bases unmatched: 6. This CDR3 is CASSRVQGAGANVLTF. The CDR3 coding sequence is TGTGCCAGCAGCCGAGTACAGGGGGCGGGGGCCAACGTCCTGACTTTC. Full variable domain (remainder filled in from reference TRBV7-9 and TRBJ2-6): DTGVSQNPRHKITKRGQNVTFRCDPISEHNRLYWYRQTLGQGPEFLTYFQNEAQLEKSRLLSDRFSAERPKGSFSTLEIQRTEQGDSAMYLCASSRVQGAGANVLTFGAGSRLTVL.

The J gene is TRBJ1-2, the V gene TRBV6-5; D perhaps matches TRBD1 (5 bases). Per the germline V gene, CDR1 is MNHEY and CDR2 is SVGAGI. The CDR3 totals 14 residues. V lost 6 bases and J lost 8, with 19 bases in between. As DNA, the CDR3 is TGTGCCAGCAGCCCGTCAGGGTTGGAAGGGGGCTACACCTTC. It is translated as CASSPSGLEGGYTF.

Comments on this clonotype: One end of the junction is discordant with germline, which a read error may explain. The V call is TRBV18, the J call TRBJ1-2; TRBD1 matches at 8 bases. The CDR3 is 15 amino acids. CDR1 is KGHSH, CDR2 LQKENI, per germline. The CDR3 loop is CASSPRAGGRYGCAF. CDR3 sequence (DNA): TGTGCCAGCTCACCGAGGGCAGGGGGCAGGTATGGCTGCGCCTTC.

V usage is TRBV5-6 and J usage is TRBJ2-1; 8 nucleotides match TRBD2. The CDR3 runs 18 residues. Germline-derived CDR1 and CDR2 are SGHDT and YYEEEE. V was clipped by 4 bases and J by 4 bases; unmatched bases: 16. The CDR3 DNA sequence: TGTGCCAGCAGCGAGCAGATCGTCGGGGCTAGCGGGTACAATGAGCAGTTCTTC. Amino acids: CASSEQIVGASGYNEQFF.

The V gene is TRBV9, the J gene TRBJ2-4; no clear D gene. The CDR3 spans 15 residues. Deletions cut 0 bases from V and 6 bases from J, with 13 bases between. Germline V CDR1 and CDR2: SGDLS, YYNGEE. CDR3 nucleotides: TGTGCCAGCAGCGTAGGGGTGCAGACTGGAAACATTCAGTACTTC. Protein: CASSVGVQTGNIQYF.

About this clonotype: The junction differs from germline at one of its ends, possibly a read error. The chain links TRBV9 to TRBJ2-7; 9 bases agree with TRBD2. Germline loops: CDR1 SGDLS, CDR2 YYNGEE. The CDR3 spans 17 residues. Written as DNA, the CDR3 is TGTGCCAGCAGCGTAGACCCTTTCCTAGCGGGAATGGACGAGCAGAACTTC. As protein: CASSVDPFLAGMDEQNF.

This clonotype was seen a single time. The chain carries TRBV10-3 and TRBJ2-1; TRBD2 matches at 8 bases. The CDR3 is made up of 17 amino acids. Germline loops: CDR1 ENHRY, CDR2 SYGVKD. J lost 9 bases, V lost 0 bases, and 13 bases had no gene match. CDR3 DNA sequence: TGTGCCATCAGTGAGTCGATTGCGGGAGGCACAAGGGGTGAGCAGTTCTTC. Protein: CAISESIAGGTRGEQFF.

There are a few counts of this clonotype. The gene calls are TRBV10-3 and TRBJ2-7; 10 bases map to TRBD2. This CDR3 contains 13 residues. Germline V lookup: CDR1 ENHRY, CDR2 SYGVKD. The junction had 4 bases not matched to a gene; V was cut back by 7 bases and J by 4 bases. For the CDR3, the DNA is TGTGCCATCACCCTAGCGGGGGTTTACGAGCAGTACTTC. As protein: CAITLAGVYEQYF.

In regard to this clonotype: Since a much larger clone is just one base distant, this may be a read error. The chain is built from TRBV20-1 and TRBJ2-5; maybe TRBD2 (5 bases). V lost 5 bases, J lost 11 bases, and 21 bases lay in between. This CDR3 contains 13 residues. The germline gives CDR1 DFQATT, CDR2 SNEGSKA (reference sequence). This chain's CDR3 is CSAPELAHNEQYF. As DNA, the CDR3 is TGCAGTGCTCCCGAGCTAGCCCACAATGAGCAGTACTTC.

In the case of this clonotype: Since a far larger clone is one base different, this is likely a read error. V is TRBV12-3 or TRBV12-4 and J is TRBJ2-3, with D possibly being TRBD2 (5 bases). The CDR3 has 12 amino acids. CDR3 region: CGSSPRGDTQYF. As DNA, the CDR3 is TGTGGCAGCAGTCCCCGGGGAGATACGCAGTATTTT.

This clonotype has more than one count but fewer than ten. The rearrangement links TRBV20-1 to TRBJ2-5; a weak D match, TRBD1 (5 bases). Per germline, CDR1 DFQATT and CDR2 SNEGSKA (reference sequence). The CDR3 is 12 amino acids. V gave up 3 bases and J gave up 3 bases, with 8 bases separating them. The CDR3 sequence: CSASATEETQYF. The CDR3, as DNA: TGCAGTGCTAGTGCGACAGAAGAGACCCAGTACTTC.

CDR3 coding DNA: TGTGCCAGCAGCACCCTGACAGGGCGCGATTTCCCAGATACGCAGTATTTT. Protein sequence: CASSTLTGRDFPDTQYF. The chain couples TRBV7-2 to TRBJ2-3; 7 positions agree with TRBD1. In germline, CDR1 is SGHTA, CDR2 FQGNSA. J lost 4 bases, V lost 5 bases, and 15 bases had no gene match. This CDR3 has 17 residues.

Ten or more counts support this clonotype. V is TRBV20-1 and J is TRBJ2-3; perhaps TRBD2 as D (7 bases). CDR3 length equals 14 residues. Germline CDR1 and CDR2: DFQATT and SNEGSKA (reference sequence). Trimming left V 4 bases short and J 6 bases short, with 17 bases between. The CDR3 region is CSAKAGAPADTQYF. Here the CDR3 DNA reads TGCAGTGCTAAGGCGGGGGCACCTGCGGATACGCAGTATTTT.

This clonotype was found a few times. The CDR3 DNA is TGCAGTGCTAGCGCCCTTGGGGACCTCTATGGCTACACCTTC. Encoded protein: CSASALGDLYGYTF. The rearrangement links TRBV20-1 to TRBJ1-2, with D possibly being TRBD1 (5 bases). CDR3 size: 14 residues. Germline CDR1 is DFQATT and CDR2 is SNEGSKA (reference sequence). Trimming left V 3 bases short and J 4 bases short, with 15 bases between.